A single sample gave rise to the 24 T cell receptor beta chains below, sequenced in a study of naive and memory T cell subsets. Four PCR rounds used nested alpha and beta constant region primers plus the SP2 primer. A single record per CDR3 protein comes from TCRdb applying MiXCR to the 5' RACE reads. The data hold roughly 60,000 distinct CDR3 sequences, with 7.2% observed a single time. An oligonucleotide containing a UMI was ligated to the 3' end of TCR cDNA. The receptors here all came from a male donor in good health.

This chain joins TRBV20-1 and TRBJ1-3; no firm D call. With 6 bases removed from V and 4 bases from J, the gap between germline ends came to 10 bases. This CDR3 is 12 amino acids long. From germline, CDR1 is DFQATT and CDR2 SNEGSKA (reference sequence). The CDR3 DNA reads as TGCAGTGCCTCACCTCAGGGAAACACCATATATTTT. Translation gives CSASPQGNTIYF.

Concerning this clonotype itself: This sequence may be a read error, since a much larger clone differs from it by one base. It is likely a read error, because the conserved phenylalanine at the end of the CDR3 is missing. The chain is built from TRBV11-2 and TRBJ2-1, with 8 bases lining up with TRBD2. The junction had 5 bases not matched to a gene; V was cut back by 5 bases and J by 5 bases. The CDR3 runs 14 residues. Germline CDR1 reads SGHAT; CDR2 reads FQNNGV. CDR3: CASSPGTRDNEQFL. CDR3 DNA sequence: TGTGCCAGCAGCCCTGGGACTAGGGACAATGAGCAGTTCTTA.

In this sample, this clonotype turned up many times. J is TRBJ2-1 and V is TRBV7-2, with TRBD1 identical over 10 bases. Germline loops: CDR1 SGHTA, CDR2 FQGNSA. V dropped 0 bases and J dropped 5; count of bases not matched to a gene: 10. The CDR3 loop spans 18 amino acids. Here the CDR3 DNA reads TGTGCCAGCAGCTTAGCGTACTGGGACAGGGGAGGCGACAATGAGCAGTTCTTC. It translates to CASSLAYWDRGGDNEQFF.

This clonotype was seen at least ten times. V and J are TRBV7-2 and TRBJ2-1; TRBD1 aligns across 7 bases. This CDR3 is built from 15 residues. With V trimmed by 4 bases and J by 2 bases, 5 bases remained unmatched. Germline lookup yields CDR1 SGHTA and CDR2 FQGNSA. CDR3 nucleotide sequence: TGTGCCAGCAGCTCACCCGGGACAGCCTACAATGAGCAGTTCTTC. This gives the protein CASSSPGTAYNEQFF.

This chain connects TRBV19 to TRBJ1-2; D might be TRBD1 (5 bases). This CDR3 spans 15 amino acids. Per germline, CDR1 LNHDA and CDR2 SQIVND (reference sequence). Trimming took 5 bases from V and 1 from J, leaving 14 bases between them. The CDR3 DNA is TGTGCCAGTAGTCCCGGGGCGTGGGGTAACTATGGCTACACCTTC. It translates to CASSPGAWGNYGYTF.

This clonotype was seen a handful of times. The CDR3 region is CASRYESGANVLTF. CDR3 in DNA: TGTGCCAGCAGATATGAATCTGGGGCCAACGTCCTGACTTTC. V gene TRBV12-3 or TRBV12-4 combines with J gene TRBJ2-6; D is uncertain. Trimming left V 6 bases short and J 1 base short, with 7 bases between. The CDR3 extends over 14 amino acids.

This clonotype was counted only a few times. The chain has TRBV5-4 and TRBJ2-7; either TRBD1 or TRBD2 may supply D (5 bases each). V shed 3 bases and J shed 2 bases, with 12 bases lying between them. Germline CDR1 and CDR2: SGHNT and YYREEE (reference sequence). This CDR3 comprises 14 residues. This CDR3 is CASSSRDGTYEQYF. The CDR3 DNA follows: TGTGCCAGCAGCTCCCGGGACGGGACCTACGAGCAGTACTTC.

The gene calls are TRBV5-6 and TRBJ1-6, with a possible D match to TRBD1 (6 bases). Trimming left V 0 bases short and J 9 bases short, with 10 bases between. The CDR3 length is 14 residues. From germline, CDR1 is SGHDT and CDR2 YYEEEE. The CDR3 sequence is CASSLGQVTSPLHF. The CDR3 DNA follows: TGTGCCAGCAGCTTGGGACAGGTGACTTCACCCCTCCACTTT.

A single count supports this clonotype. J is TRBJ1-3 and V is TRBV7-2, with D possibly matching TRBD1 (5 bases). Looked up from germline, CDR1 is SGHTA and CDR2 is FQGNSA. Trimming pared 3 bases from V and 2 bases from J, leaving 8 bases between. The CDR3 contains 14 residues. DNA of the CDR3: TGTGCCAGCAGCTTTACGGGGGCTGGAAACACCATATATTTT. Its protein product is CASSFTGAGNTIYF.

There are many counts of this clonotype. The CDR3 protein is CASSLETQGNEKLFF. Here the CDR3 DNA reads TGCGCCAGCAGCTTGGAGACACAGGGCAATGAAAAACTGTTTTTT. The chain recombines TRBV5-1 with TRBJ1-4; TRBD1 is a possible D gene (6 bases). CDR3 length equals 15 residues. The ends were cut back, 0 bases at V and 5 bases at J, with 11 bases in the middle. Germline V lookup: CDR1 SGHRS, CDR2 YFSETQ.

The genes are TRBV29-1 and TRBJ2-1; D is undetermined. The CDR3 runs 12 residues. CDR1 and CDR2 from the germline V gene are SQVTM and ANQGSEA. V lost 6 bases and J 8 bases, leaving 14 bases between the germline ends. CDR3 residues: CSVLDRLDEQFF. For the CDR3, the DNA is TGCAGCGTACTTGACCGATTAGATGAGCAGTTCTTC.

The sample holds a few counts of this clonotype. The chain links TRBV29-1 to TRBJ2-7; 15 bases agree with TRBD2. V shed 0 bases, J shed 7 bases, and the junction held 7 bases outside the gene matches. This CDR3 has 16 residues. The germline V gene has CDR1 SQVTM and CDR2 ANQGSEA. The CDR3 sequence is CSVEDWGTSGRFEQYF. CDR3 bases: TGCAGCGTTGAAGATTGGGGGACTAGCGGGAGGTTTGAGCAGTACTTC.

This clonotype was counted many times. V and J are TRBV11-1 and TRBJ2-1, with TRBD2 identical over 8 bases. Germline V gene data show CDR1 as SGHAT and CDR2 as FQDESV (reference sequence). The CDR3 runs 15 residues. V lost 3 bases and J lost 5; bases outside the gene matches: 6. The CDR3 reads CASSFSAGADNEQFF. DNA for the CDR3: TGTGCCAGCAGCTTTTCAGCGGGGGCGGACAATGAGCAGTTCTTC.

This clonotype was detected many times. The chain has TRBV7-6 and TRBJ1-6; D gene unclear. Germline CDR1 reads SGHVS; CDR2 reads FNYEAQ. The CDR3 loop spans 13 amino acids. The ends were cut back, 0 bases at V and 8 bases at J, with 5 bases in the middle. The CDR3 protein is CASSLARDSPLHF. CDR3 nucleotide sequence: TGTGCCAGCAGCTTAGCGCGAGATTCACCCCTCCACTTT.

This clonotype was picked up many times. This sequence joins TRBV14 and TRBJ2-1; 9 bases map to TRBD2. Germline lookup yields CDR1 SGHDN and CDR2 FVKESK. V lost 1 base to trimming and J lost 9 bases; unmatched junction nucleotides: 10. The CDR3 sequence is 16 residues long. CDR3 in amino acids: CASSQGRGGADSEQFF. The DNA of the CDR3 is TGTGCCAGCAGCCAAGGGCGCGGGGGGGCCGATAGTGAGCAGTTCTTC. The whole variable domain, filled in from reference TRBV14 and TRBJ2-1, reads EAGVTQFPSHSVIEKGQTVTLRCDPISGHDNLYWYRRVMGKEIKFLLHFVKESKQDESGMPNNRFLAERTGGTYSTLKVQPAELEDSGVYFCASSQGRGGADSEQFFGPGTRLTVL.

This clonotype has a count of ten or more. This chain uses TRBV10-3 with TRBJ2-1, with D perhaps being TRBD1 or TRBD2 (5 bases each). Trimming cost V 6 bases and J 9 bases, with 24 bases left between them. This CDR3 region has 16 residues. The germline CDR1 and CDR2 sequences are ENHRY and SYGVKD. The CDR3 protein is CAISSSTGRRPAEQFF. In DNA, the CDR3 is TGTGCCATCAGCTCTTCGACGGGACGAAGGCCGGCTGAGCAGTTCTTC.

This clonotype has only a few counts. The chain links TRBV6-6 to TRBJ2-5, with 10 bases that match TRBD2. V trimming: 6 bases; J trimming: 4 bases; junction bases outside the gene matches: 8. Germline lookup yields CDR1 MNHNY and CDR2 SVGAGI (reference sequence). The CDR3 runs to 15 residues. Here the CDR3 reads CASRGSGGPPETQYF. The CDR3, as DNA: TGTGCCAGCAGGGGTAGCGGGGGGCCACCAGAGACCCAGTACTTC.

At least ten counts were recorded for this clonotype. V usage is TRBV3-1 and J usage is TRBJ2-7, with 8 bases aligning to TRBD1. V lost 4 bases to trimming and J lost 2 bases; unmatched junction nucleotides: 7. The CDR3 runs to 15 residues. Germline CDR1 and CDR2: LGHDT and YNNKEL (reference sequence). Written as DNA, the CDR3 is TGTGCCAGCAGCCTAAGTCCGGACAGGGCCTACGAGCAGTACTTC. This translates into CASSLSPDRAYEQYF.

This clonotype occurred many times. This chain links TRBV29-1 with TRBJ2-7, with 10 positions matching TRBD2. In germline, CDR1 is SQVTM, CDR2 ANQGSEA. The CDR3 has 12 amino acids. Trimming at V came to 6 bases and at J to 4 bases, leaving 3 bases not matched to a gene. CDR3 residues: CSVRTSGYEQYF. The CDR3 region has the DNA TGCAGCGTGCGGACTAGCGGTTACGAGCAGTACTTC.

This clonotype was seen a few times. The genes are TRBV10-2 and TRBJ2-7; 9 bases are a match to TRBD1. Germline V gene lookup returns CDR1 WSHSY and CDR2 SAAADI. CDR3 size: 14 residues. V lost 3 bases, J lost 4 bases, and 4 bases stayed unmatched. CDR3 in DNA: TGCGCCAGCAGTGATCCGGGACAGGGATACGAGCAGTACTTC. Amino acids: CASSDPGQGYEQYF.

The table lists this clonotype with a few counts. The V call is TRBV20-1, the J call TRBJ2-1, with 7 bases aligning to TRBD2. CDR3 length: 14 residues. Germline V gene data show CDR1 as DFQATT and CDR2 as SNEGSKA (reference sequence). V gave up 4 bases and J gave up 0 bases; unmatched junction bases: 3. CDR3 sequence reads: CSAIRTSSYNEQFF. Written as DNA, the CDR3 is TGCAGTGCTATAAGGACTAGCTCCTACAATGAGCAGTTCTTC.

This clonotype was detected ten times or more. CDR3 coding DNA: TGCGCCACCAAAAGGGCGGGGTTCAATGAGCAGTTCTTC. This sequence encodes CATKRAGFNEQFF. The chain is built from TRBV10-2 and TRBJ2-1, with a tentative D call TRBD2 (6 bases). This CDR3 is 13 amino acids long. Germline CDR1 and CDR2: WSHSY and SAAADI. Trimming cost V 10 bases and J 6 bases, with 16 bases left between them.

This clonotype was seen a handful of times. V is TRBV9 and J is TRBJ1-2; 9 nucleotides match TRBD1. Per the germline V gene, CDR1 is SGDLS and CDR2 is YYNGEE. V dropped 0 bases and J dropped 5; count of bases not matched to a gene: 5. This CDR3 comprises 15 residues. CDR3 protein: CASSVGGTGKYGYTF. The CDR3 nucleotides read TGTGCCAGCAGCGTAGGGGGGACAGGGAAATATGGCTACACCTTC.

CDR3 sequence: CASSLPSGSPSYNEQFF. The CDR3 DNA is TGTGCCAGTAGTCTGCCTAGCGGGAGTCCCTCCTACAATGAGCAGTTCTTC. This chain links TRBV19 with TRBJ2-1; the match to TRBD2 covers 10 bases. CDR1 is LNHDA, CDR2 SQIVND, per germline (reference sequence). V was clipped by 5 bases and J by 0 bases; unmatched bases: 7. This CDR3 spans 17 amino acids. Filled out from reference TRBV19 and TRBJ2-1, the complete variable domain reads DGGITQSPKYLFRKEGQNVTLSCEQNLNHDAMYWYRQDPGQGLRLIYYSQIVNDFQKGDIAEGYSVSREKKESFPLTVTSAQKNPTAFYLCASSLPSGSPSYNEQFFGPGTRLTVL.